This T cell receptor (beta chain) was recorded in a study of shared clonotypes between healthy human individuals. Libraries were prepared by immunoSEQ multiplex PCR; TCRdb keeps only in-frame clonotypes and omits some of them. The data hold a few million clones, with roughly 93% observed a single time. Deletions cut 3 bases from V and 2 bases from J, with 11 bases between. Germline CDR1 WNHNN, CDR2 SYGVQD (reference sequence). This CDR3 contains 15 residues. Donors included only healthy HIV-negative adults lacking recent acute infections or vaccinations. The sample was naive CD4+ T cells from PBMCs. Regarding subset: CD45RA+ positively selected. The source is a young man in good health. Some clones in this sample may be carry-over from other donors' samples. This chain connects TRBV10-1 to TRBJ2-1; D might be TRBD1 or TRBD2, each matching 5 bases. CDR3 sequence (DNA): TGCGCCAGCAGTGACAGGGCGGGCCCCTACAATGAGCAGTTCTTC. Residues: CASSDRAGPYNEQFF.